The source of this T cell receptor beta chain is a study of blood T cell repertoires in COVID-19. For the study at large: Collection of acute and convalescent COVID-19 samples took place in the United States, Italy and Spain.

CDR3 size: 15 residues. The ends lost 3 bases at V and 3 bases at J; junction bases unmatched: 3. The germline gives CDR1 LNHDA, CDR2 SQIVND (reference sequence). Sequencing was performed with immunoSEQ multiplex PCR; in TCRdb, only in-frame clones are kept and a portion is missing. Of about 320,000 clones listed, 85% are singletons. The sample taken for sequencing was PBMCs or T cells enriched from blood (not recorded which). The source of this sequence is a young woman who had been exposed to COVID-19. The chain links TRBV19 to TRBJ1-5, with 9 bases lining up with TRBD1. CDR3 DNA: TGTGCCAGTAGTATCCGGACAGGGGACAATCAGCCCCAGCATTTT. Translated: CASSIRTGDNQPQHF.